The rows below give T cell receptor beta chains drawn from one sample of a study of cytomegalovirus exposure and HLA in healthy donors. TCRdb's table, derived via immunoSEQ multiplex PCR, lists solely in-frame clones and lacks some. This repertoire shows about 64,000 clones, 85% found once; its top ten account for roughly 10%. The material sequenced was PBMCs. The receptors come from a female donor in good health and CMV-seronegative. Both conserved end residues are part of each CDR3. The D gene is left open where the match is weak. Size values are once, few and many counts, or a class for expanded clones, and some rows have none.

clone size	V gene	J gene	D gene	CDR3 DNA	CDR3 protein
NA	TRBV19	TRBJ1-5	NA	TGTGCCAGTAGCGCTACAGGTGGGTCGAGCAATCAGCCCCAGCATTTT	CASSATGGSSNQPQHF
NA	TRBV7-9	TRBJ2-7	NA	TGTGCCAGCAGCGATTATACGAACGAGCAGTACTTC	CASSDYTNEQYF
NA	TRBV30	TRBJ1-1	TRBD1	TGTGCCCGAGGGACAGCCAACACTGAAGCTTTCTTT	CARGTANTEAFF
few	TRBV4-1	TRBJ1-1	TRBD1	TGCGCCAGCAGCCACCCCGGGACAGAGAACACTGAAGCTTTCTTT	CASSHPGTENTEAFF
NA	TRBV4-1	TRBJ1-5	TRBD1	TGCGCCAGCAGCCCCTTCAGTGGACAGGGAGCCCAGGCCCAGCATTTT	CASSPFSGQGAQAQHF
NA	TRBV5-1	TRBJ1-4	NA	TGCGCCAGCAGAGCGGGGGGGTTGGCCCCTAATGAAAAACTGTTTTTT	CASRAGGLAPNEKLFF
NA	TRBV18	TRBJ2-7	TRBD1	TGTGCCAGCTCCCAATCAGGGGGCGGGAACGAGCAGTACTTC	CASSQSGGGNEQYF
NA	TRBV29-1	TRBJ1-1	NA	TGCAGCGTTTTCTACTCAGGGCTGAACACTGAAGCTTTCTTT	CSVFYSGLNTEAFF
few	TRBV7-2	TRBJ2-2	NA	TGTGCCCAGTTGGCGGCGAACACCGGGGAGCTGTTTTTT	CAQLAANTGELFF
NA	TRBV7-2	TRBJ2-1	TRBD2	TGTGCCAGCAGCTTAGGACTAGCGGGATCCTACAATGGGCAGTTCTTC	CASSLGLAGSYNGQFF
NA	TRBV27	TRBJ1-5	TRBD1	TGTGCCAGCAGCAAAGACAGGGGCAATCAGCCCCAGCATTTT	CASSKDRGNQPQHF
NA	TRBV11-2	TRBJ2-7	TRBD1	TGTGCCAGCAGCTTTGGGACAGGGGTCTACGAGCAGTACTTC	CASSFGTGVYEQYF
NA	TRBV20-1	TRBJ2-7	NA	TGCAGTGCTAGTGAGGGAAACGAGCAGTACTTC	CSASEGNEQYF
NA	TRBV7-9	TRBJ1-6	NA	TGTTCCAGCAGCAGCACCCGACTCTTACGCTCCTATAATTCACCCCTCCACTTT	CSSSSTRLLRSYNSPLHF
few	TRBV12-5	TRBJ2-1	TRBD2	TGTGCTAGTGGTTTGGAGTTCTTGCGTTCTACCGGGGGGAATGAGCAGTTCTTC	CASGLEFLRSTGGNEQFF
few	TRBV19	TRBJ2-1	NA	TGTGCCAGTAGTATCGTCTTCCCCGGTCCCAATGAGCAGTTCTTC	CASSIVFPGPNEQFF
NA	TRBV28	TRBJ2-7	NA	TGTGCCAGCAGTTCCTATTCGACAGGACTCTACGAGCAGTACTTC	CASSSYSTGLYEQYF